The clone carrying this T cell receptor beta chain has only a few counts. Antigen unknown. These data are taken from a study of regulatory T cells in long-lasting Graves disease. Notes on the study in general: Less diverse TCR repertoires were seen in persistent Graves' patients than in newly diagnosed ones.

In building TCR beta libraries, iRepertoire HTBI primers were used together with Arm-PCR of CDR3 regions. Authors' methods: Overall, samples carried 62 TRBV and 13 to 15 TRBJ segments. TCRdb passed the multiplex PCR reads through MiXCR, listing each CDR3 protein once. In this record, the V and J calls reflect TCRdb's handling and not the investigators' own analysis. The sample holds roughly 510,000 distinct CDR3 sequences, about 15% seen once. The time point was: newly diagnosed GD, antithyroid drugs for less than 3 months. The TCR library was prepared using RNA isolated from PBMCs. Germline CDR1 is DFQATT and CDR2 is SNEGSKA (reference sequence). There are 15 residues in the CDR3. V was trimmed by 3 bases and J by 3 bases, leaving 15 bases between them. These same data were also listed under a study on T cells in Graves' hyperthyroidism and ophthalmopathy.

The chain is built from TRBV20-1 and TRBJ2-1; the D call may be TRBD1 or TRBD2 (5 bases each). Sequenced material: peripheral blood mononuclear cells (PBMCs), taken at new diagnosis, from a patient treated with antithyroid drugs. The TCR sequence derives from a man between 18 and 29 years old with Graves disease. DNA of the CDR3: TGCAGTGCTAGGCTTGGGACCGGATTCTACAATGAGCAGTTCTTC. It encodes CSARLGTGFYNEQFF.